Presented here are 13 T cell receptor beta chains from one specimen sequenced in a study of CD8+ T cells in alopecia areata. The treatment denotes: oral pan-JAK inhibitor, 5-10 mg twice daily. As the sequencing template, cDNA was produced by extracting RNA and reverse transcribing it. TCRdb's table, derived via immunoSEQ multiplex PCR, lists solely in-frame clones and lacks some. The sample records 250,000 to 350,000 clones, 60% being singletons. The sequences come from CD4+ T cells sorted from blood, collected at roughly week 53, from a patient treated with tofacitinib. These receptors were taken from a human donor with alopecia areata.

There are a few counts of this clone. The chain uses TRBV29-1 and TRBJ1-1; 10 bases align to TRBD1. J lost 1 base, V lost 4 bases, and 6 bases had no gene match. CDR1 is SQVTM and CDR2 is ANQGSEA in the germline V gene. The CDR3 spans 15 residues. CDR3 in amino acids: CSVVDGTGANTEAFF. The CDR3 coding sequence is TGCAGCGTTGTAGACGGGACAGGGGCGAACACTGAAGCTTTCTTT.

This clone has more than one count but fewer than ten. V is TRBV6-5 and J is TRBJ1-1, with TRBD1 matching over 7 bases. The ends lost 4 bases at V and 10 bases at J; junction bases unmatched: 9. The CDR3 contains 13 residues. Looked up from germline, CDR1 is MNHEY and CDR2 is SVGAGI. CDR3 sequence: CASSFHGGGAAFF. CDR3 in DNA: TGTGCCAGCAGTTTCCACGGAGGGGGCGCAGCTTTCTTT.

As for this clone: Other DNA sequences from this sample encode an identical CDR3 as well. The chain is built from TRBV30 and TRBJ1-2, with D unclear. The germline V gene encodes CDR1 GTSNPN and CDR2 SVGIG (reference sequence). Trimming took off 0 bases at V and 4 bases at J, with 3 bases between the two ends. The CDR3 sequence is 11 residues long. The CDR3 sequence: CAWSVLYGYTF. CDR3 nucleotides: TGTGCCTGGAGTGTGCTCTATGGCTACACCTTC.

The chain links TRBV6-1 to TRBJ1-4; tentatively, D is TRBD1 (6 bases). The CDR3 length is 13 residues. Germline values: CDR1 MNHNS, CDR2 SASEGT. The V end lost 8 bases, the J end lost 7 bases, and 14 bases lay between the germline ends. For the CDR3, the DNA is TGTGCCAGCGGGCAGGGGTGGATTGAAAAACTGTTTTTT. It specifies CASGQGWIEKLFF.

The DNA of the CDR3 is TGTGCCAGCAGCCTTCTACAGGGGCGTAGCAATCAGCCCCAGCATTTT. Its protein product is CASSLLQGRSNQPQHF. J is TRBJ1-5 and V is TRBV4-2, with 7 bases that match TRBD1. This CDR3 has 16 residues. In germline, CDR1 is LGHNA, CDR2 YNFKEQ. V shed 4 bases, J shed 0 bases, and the junction held 6 bases outside the gene matches.

This clone has just a few counts. V usage is TRBV4-1 and J usage is TRBJ1-2; 10 nucleotides match TRBD1. Germline loops: CDR1 MGHRA, CDR2 YSYEKL. The V gene end was trimmed by 3 bases and the J gene end by 6 bases; junction bases not matched to a gene: 4. This CDR3 contains 14 residues. The CDR3 nucleotides read TGCGCCAGCAGCCAGGACAGGGGGTTTAATGGCTACACCTTC. Translated: CASSQDRGFNGYTF.

The chain recombines TRBV5-1 with TRBJ2-5; tentatively, D is TRBD1 (6 bases). V shed 5 bases and J shed 5 bases, with 16 bases lying between them. Germline CDR1 is SGHRS and CDR2 is YFSETQ. The CDR3 is made up of 14 amino acids. Here the CDR3 DNA reads TGCGCCAGCAGTATGGGGACACCCGAGGAGACCCAGTACTTC. Amino acid sequence: CASSMGTPEETQYF.

This clone has just a few counts. The rearrangement links TRBV25-1 to TRBJ1-1, with D perhaps TRBD1 (5 bases). There are 12 residues in the CDR3. The V end lost 1 base, the J end lost 10 bases, and 10 bases lay between the germline ends. The germline V gene encodes CDR1 MGHDK and CDR2 SYGVNS. For the CDR3, the DNA is TGTGCCAGCAGTGAATTTGAGGGGTTAGCTTTCTTT. Protein: CASSEFEGLAFF.

This chain joins TRBV30 and TRBJ1-2, with D unresolved. The germline gives CDR1 GTSNPN, CDR2 SVGIG (reference sequence). Trimming took off 3 bases at V and 9 bases at J, with 14 bases between the two ends. The CDR3 is 12 residues long. The CDR3 is CAWSLPSPSYTF. CDR3 in DNA: TGTGCCTGGAGCCTACCGTCACCGAGCTACACCTTC.

The rearrangement uses TRBV18 and TRBJ1-1; no firm D call. In germline, CDR1 is KGHSH, CDR2 LQKENI. The CDR3 consists of 13 residues. V shed 2 bases and J shed 4 bases, with 8 bases lying between them. Here the CDR3 reads CASSPLVGTEAFF. DNA of the CDR3: TGTGCCAGCTCACCATTGGTGGGCACTGAAGCTTTCTTT.

This clone was recorded a few times. The V gene is TRBV5-1, the J gene TRBJ2-7; the D gene is possibly TRBD2 (8 bases). The CDR3 has 16 amino acids. Looked up from germline, CDR1 is SGHRS and CDR2 is YFSETQ. V gave up 4 bases and J gave up 2 bases, with 19 bases separating them. Written as DNA, the CDR3 is TGCGCCAGCAGCAGCCGACAGGGACTAGGGACCTACGAGCAGTACTTC. Its protein product is CASSSRQGLGTYEQYF.

This clone was counted a few times. V gene TRBV7-9 combines with J gene TRBJ2-3; TRBD2 matches at 9 bases. Trimming took 5 bases from V and 6 from J; bases not matched to a gene: 18. CDR1 is SEHNR, CDR2 FQNEAQ, per germline (reference sequence). This CDR3 is built from 18 residues. CDR3: CASSRKVRLAGISDTQYF. CDR3 sequence (DNA): TGTGCCAGCAGCCGTAAGGTCCGGCTAGCGGGGATTTCGGATACGCAGTATTTT.

This clone was counted a few times. This rearrangement joins TRBV30 to TRBJ1-2; possibly TRBD1 for D (5 bases). This CDR3 has 12 residues. The V gene's germline CDR1 is GTSNPN and CDR2 SVGIG (reference sequence). V shed 3 bases and J shed 8 bases, with 13 bases lying between them. The CDR3 reads CAWSQGSSGYTF. CDR3 in DNA: TGTGCCTGGAGCCAGGGCTCGTCCGGCTACACCTTC.